This entry features one T cell receptor beta chain sequence. The data stem from a study of radiation and T cells in renal cell carcinoma. Clones were sequenced by immunoSEQ multiplex PCR, and TCRdb holds only the in-frame ones, with some missing. The sample shows roughly 64,000 clones, over 65% of them seen only once. Time point given: blood 4 weeks post-SBRT, at nephrectomy. As to treatment: 15 Gy SBRT to primary tumor, nephrectomy 4 weeks later. Serial blood draws occurred at baseline and 2 and 4 weeks post-SBRT. Trimming took 1 base from V and 6 from J, leaving 17 bases between them. Per germline, CDR1 SGHTA and CDR2 FQGNSA. The CDR3 runs 16 residues.

This chain links TRBV7-2 with TRBJ2-3; D is possibly TRBD2 (6 bases). The specimen was blood, collected from a patient whose treatment included radiotherapy and nephrectomy. This receptor was identified in a man aged 55 to 69 with renal cell carcinoma. CDR3 in amino acids: CASSLGLASAWDTQYF. The CDR3 DNA follows: TGTGCCAGCAGCTTAGGGCTGGCTAGCGCGTGGGATACGCAGTATTTT. Based on the CDR3 plus reference TRBV7-2 and TRBJ2-3, the full variable domain is GAGVSQSPSNKVTEKGKDVELRCDPISGHTALYWYRQSLGQGLEFLIYFQGNSAPDKSGLPSDRFSAERTGGSVSTLTIQRTQQEDSAVYLCASSLGLASAWDTQYFGPGTRLTVL.